One sample yielded the 6 T cell receptor beta chains listed below, sequenced in a study of blood T cell repertoires in COVID-19. Method: immunoSEQ multiplex PCR; TCRdb's copy keeps in-frame clones and lacks some. The top ten hold more than 1.5% of the sample, which has more than 140,000 clones, around four fifths seen once. Sequenced sample: peripheral blood. The receptors originated from a human donor in a cohort sampled during active COVID-19.

J is TRBJ2-1 and V is TRBV3-1 (or the pseudogene TRBV3-2), with 13 bases identical to TRBD2. This CDR3 spans 15 amino acids. Germline V gene data show CDR1 as LGHDT and CDR2 as YNNKEL (reference sequence). The V segment lost 5 bases and the J segment 7 bases; nucleotides outside the gene matches: 5. The CDR3 nucleotides are TGTGCCAGCAGCTCCGGGACTAGCGGGGTAAATGAGCAGTTCTTC. Amino acids: CASSSGTSGVNEQFF.

V and J are TRBV5-1 and TRBJ1-1; TRBD1 agrees at 9 bases. The CDR3 runs to 14 residues. Germline V lookup: CDR1 SGHRS, CDR2 YFSETQ. The V segment lost 3 bases and the J segment 3 bases; nucleotides outside the gene matches: 3. CDR3 region: CASSSGQGYTEAFF. The DNA of the CDR3 is TGCGCCAGCAGCTCCGGACAGGGGTACACTGAAGCTTTCTTT.

The chain joins TRBV12-3 or TRBV12-4 to TRBJ2-3; TRBD1 is a possible D gene (5 bases). V was cut by 5 bases and J by 3 bases, with 9 bases left in between. CDR3 length equals 13 residues. In nucleotides, the CDR3 is TGTGCCAGCAGTCGACAGCTAACAGATACGCAGTATTTT. Protein: CASSRQLTDTQYF.

To note about this clone: The junction does not match germline at one end; this may be a read error. The chain combines TRBV9 with TRBJ1-2; TRBD1 matches at 8 bases. The CDR3 is 14 residues long. Germline V gene lookup returns CDR1 SGDLS and CDR2 YYNGEE. In DNA, the CDR3 is TGTGCCAGCAGCGTAGCTCCAGGGGGCTATGACTACACCTTC. It yields the protein CASSVAPGGYDYTF.

The chain is built from TRBV5-4 and TRBJ2-2, with D perhaps matching TRBD1 (7 bases). The germline gives CDR1 SGHNT, CDR2 YYREEE (reference sequence). Trimming cost V 3 bases and J 6 bases, with 21 bases left between them. The length of the CDR3 is 17 residues. CDR3 in DNA: TGTGCCAGCAGCTCGGGGGCAGGACAGGTTGGAGCCGGGGAGCTGTTTTTT. Translating gives CASSSGAGQVGAGELFF.

This clone was seen only once. The chain couples TRBV19 to TRBJ1-3; no clear D. The germline gives CDR1 LNHDA, CDR2 SQIVND (reference sequence). V was trimmed by 5 bases and J by 5 bases, leaving 16 bases between them. This CDR3 is built from 15 residues. The DNA for the CDR3 is TGTGCCAGTAGTGTAACAGCGGGCGGTCGAAACACCATATATTTT. Its translation: CASSVTAGGRNTIYF. Together with reference TRBV19 and TRBJ1-3, the CDR3 gives the full variable domain: DGGITQSPKYLFRKEGQNVTLSCEQNLNHDAMYWYRQDPGQGLRLIYYSQIVNDFQKGDIAEGYSVSREKKESFPLTVTSAQKNPTAFYLCASSVTAGGRNTIYFGEGSWLTVV.